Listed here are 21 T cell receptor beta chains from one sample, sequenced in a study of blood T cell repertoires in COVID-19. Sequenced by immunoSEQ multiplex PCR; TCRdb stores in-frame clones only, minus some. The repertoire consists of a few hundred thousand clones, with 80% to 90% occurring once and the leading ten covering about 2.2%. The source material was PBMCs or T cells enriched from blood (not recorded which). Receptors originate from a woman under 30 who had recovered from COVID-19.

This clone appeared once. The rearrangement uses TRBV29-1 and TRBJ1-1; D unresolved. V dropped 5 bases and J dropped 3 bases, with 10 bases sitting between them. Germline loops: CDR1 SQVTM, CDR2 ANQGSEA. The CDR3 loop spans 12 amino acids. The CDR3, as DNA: TGCAGCGTTAAGGACGGGGACACTGAAGCTTTCTTT. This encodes CSVKDGDTEAFF.

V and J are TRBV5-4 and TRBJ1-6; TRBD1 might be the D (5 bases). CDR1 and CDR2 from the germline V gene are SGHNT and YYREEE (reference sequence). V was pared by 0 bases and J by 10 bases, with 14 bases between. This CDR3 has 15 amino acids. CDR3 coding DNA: TGTGCCAGCAGCTTGGCCGGGGGACCCCAATCACCCCTCCACTTT. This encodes CASSLAGGPQSPLHF.

The CDR3, as DNA: TGTGCCAGCAGCCAACGAGGGGGCTTAGGCGGCTACACCTTC. It is translated as CASSQRGGLGGYTF. This chain uses TRBV5-4 with TRBJ1-2, with 7 bases that match TRBD1. Per the germline V gene, CDR1 is SGHNT and CDR2 is YYREEE (reference sequence). Losses at the gene ends were 4 bases for V and 8 bases for J; bases not matched to a gene: 11. The CDR3 totals 14 residues.

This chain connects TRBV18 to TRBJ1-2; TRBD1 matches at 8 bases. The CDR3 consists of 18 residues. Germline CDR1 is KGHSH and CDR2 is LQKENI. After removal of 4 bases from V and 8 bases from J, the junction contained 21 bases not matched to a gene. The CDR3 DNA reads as TGTGCCAGCTCACTAACCAACCCAGGTGACAGGGGAACGGGCGGCTACACCTTC. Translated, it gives CASSLTNPGDRGTGGYTF.

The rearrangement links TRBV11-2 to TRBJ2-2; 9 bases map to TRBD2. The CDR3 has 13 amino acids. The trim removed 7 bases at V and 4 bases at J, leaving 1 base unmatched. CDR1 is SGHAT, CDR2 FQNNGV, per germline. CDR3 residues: CASKTSGTGELFF. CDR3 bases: TGTGCCAGCAAGACTAGCGGCACCGGGGAGCTGTTTTTT.

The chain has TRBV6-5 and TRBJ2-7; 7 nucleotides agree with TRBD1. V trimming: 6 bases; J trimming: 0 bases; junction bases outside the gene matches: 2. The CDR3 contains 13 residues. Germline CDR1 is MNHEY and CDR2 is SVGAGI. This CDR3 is CASSGTDSYEQYF. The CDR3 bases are TGTGCCAGCAGCGGGACAGACTCCTACGAGCAGTACTTC.

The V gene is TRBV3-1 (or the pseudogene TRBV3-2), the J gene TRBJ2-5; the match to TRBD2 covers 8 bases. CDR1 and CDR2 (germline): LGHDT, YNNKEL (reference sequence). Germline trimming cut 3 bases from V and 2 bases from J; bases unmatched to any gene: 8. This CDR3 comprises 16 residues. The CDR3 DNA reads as TGTGCCAGCAGCCACTACCGGGAGGGGGGGCAAGAGACCCAGTACTTC. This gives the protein CASSHYREGGQETQYF.

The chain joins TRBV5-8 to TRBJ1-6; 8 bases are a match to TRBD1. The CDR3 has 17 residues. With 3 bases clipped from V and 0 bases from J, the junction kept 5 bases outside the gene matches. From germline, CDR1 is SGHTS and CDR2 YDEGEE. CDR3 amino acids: CASSYRQGSSYNSPLHF. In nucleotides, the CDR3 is TGTGCCAGCAGCTATAGACAGGGGAGCTCCTATAATTCACCCCTCCACTTT.

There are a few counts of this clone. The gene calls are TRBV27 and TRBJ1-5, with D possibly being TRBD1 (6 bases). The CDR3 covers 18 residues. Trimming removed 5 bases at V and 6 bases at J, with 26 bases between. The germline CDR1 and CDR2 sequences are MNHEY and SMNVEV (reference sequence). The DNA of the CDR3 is TGTGCCAGCAGTCCATCTCGCCAGGGGCCACGGACGGTTCAGCCCCAGCATTTT. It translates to CASSPSRQGPRTVQPQHF.

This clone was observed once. CDR3 loop: CAWTAGTGDEQYF. The CDR3 DNA reads TGTGCCTGGACGGCCGGAACAGGGGACGAGCAGTACTTC. The V call is TRBV30, the J call TRBJ2-7; 7 bases are shared with TRBD1. Germline CDR1 GTSNPN, CDR2 SVGIG (reference sequence). This CDR3 contains 13 residues. V shed 4 bases, J shed 5 bases, and the junction held 8 bases outside the gene matches.

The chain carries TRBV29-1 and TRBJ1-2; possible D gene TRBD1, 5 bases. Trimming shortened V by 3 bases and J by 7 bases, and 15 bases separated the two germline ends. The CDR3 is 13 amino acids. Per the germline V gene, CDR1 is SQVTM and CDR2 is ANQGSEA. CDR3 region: CSVDGEARGGYTF. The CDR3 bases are TGCAGCGTTGATGGGGAGGCTAGGGGTGGCTACACCTTC.

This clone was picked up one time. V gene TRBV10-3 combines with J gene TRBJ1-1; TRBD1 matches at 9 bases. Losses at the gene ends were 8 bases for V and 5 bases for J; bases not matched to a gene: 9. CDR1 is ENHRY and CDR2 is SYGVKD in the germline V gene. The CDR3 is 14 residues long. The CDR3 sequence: CAIWDRAERTEAFF. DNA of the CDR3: TGTGCCATCTGGGACAGGGCGGAAAGGACTGAAGCTTTCTTT.

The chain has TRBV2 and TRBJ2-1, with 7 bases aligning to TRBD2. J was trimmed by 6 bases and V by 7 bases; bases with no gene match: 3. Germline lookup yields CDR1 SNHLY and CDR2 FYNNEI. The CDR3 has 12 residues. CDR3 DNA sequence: TGTGCCAGCACGGCTAGCGGCAATGAGCAGTTCTTC. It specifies CASTASGNEQFF.

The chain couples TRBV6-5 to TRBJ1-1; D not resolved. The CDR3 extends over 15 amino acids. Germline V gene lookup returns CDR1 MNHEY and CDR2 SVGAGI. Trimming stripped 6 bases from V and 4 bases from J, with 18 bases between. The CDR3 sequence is CASRVTPEEGTEAFF. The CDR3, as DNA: TGTGCCAGCAGGGTGACGCCGGAGGAAGGCACTGAAGCTTTCTTT.

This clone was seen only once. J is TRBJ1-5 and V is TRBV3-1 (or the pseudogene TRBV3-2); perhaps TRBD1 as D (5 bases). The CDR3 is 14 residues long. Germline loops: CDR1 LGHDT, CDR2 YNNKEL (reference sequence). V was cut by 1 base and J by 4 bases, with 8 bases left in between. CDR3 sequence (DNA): TGTGCCAGCAGCCAAGGGACAACTAATCAGCCCCAGCATTTT. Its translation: CASSQGTTNQPQHF.

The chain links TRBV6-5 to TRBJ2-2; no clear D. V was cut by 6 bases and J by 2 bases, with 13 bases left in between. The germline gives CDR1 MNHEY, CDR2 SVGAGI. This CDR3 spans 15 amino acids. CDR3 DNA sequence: TGTGCCAGCAGCCCCCTACGTTCAAACACCGGGGAGCTGTTTTTT. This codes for CASSPLRSNTGELFF.

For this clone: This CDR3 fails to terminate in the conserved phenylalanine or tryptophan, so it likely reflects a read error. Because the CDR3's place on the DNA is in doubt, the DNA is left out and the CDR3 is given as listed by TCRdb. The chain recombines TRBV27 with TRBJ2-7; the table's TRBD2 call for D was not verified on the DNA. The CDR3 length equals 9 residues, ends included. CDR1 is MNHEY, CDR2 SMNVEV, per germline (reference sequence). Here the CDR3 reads CASSPSCPY.

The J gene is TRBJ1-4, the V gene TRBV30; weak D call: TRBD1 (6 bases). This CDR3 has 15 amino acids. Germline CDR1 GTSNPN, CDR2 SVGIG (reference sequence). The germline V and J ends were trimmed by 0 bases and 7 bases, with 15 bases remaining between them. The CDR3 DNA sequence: TGTGCCTGGAGTGTACAACAGGGCTCGCGTGAAAAACTGTTTTTT. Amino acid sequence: CAWSVQQGSREKLFF.

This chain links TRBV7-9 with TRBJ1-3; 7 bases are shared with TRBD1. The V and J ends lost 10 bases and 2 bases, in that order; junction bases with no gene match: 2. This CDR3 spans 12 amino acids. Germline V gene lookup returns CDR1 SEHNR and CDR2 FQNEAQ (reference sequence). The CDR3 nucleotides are TGTGCCACCGGACAGGCTGGAAACACCATATATTTT. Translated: CATGQAGNTIYF.

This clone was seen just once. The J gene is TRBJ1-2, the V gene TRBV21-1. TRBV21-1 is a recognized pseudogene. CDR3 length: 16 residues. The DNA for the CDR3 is TGTGCCAGCAGCAAATCCGGTAGCGGAGCTAACTATGGCTACACCTTC. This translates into CASSKSGSGANYGYTF.

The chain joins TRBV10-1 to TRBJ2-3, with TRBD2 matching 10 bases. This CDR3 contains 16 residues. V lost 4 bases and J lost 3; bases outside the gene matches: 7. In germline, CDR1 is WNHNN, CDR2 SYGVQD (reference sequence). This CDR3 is CASSGRPGLATDTQYF. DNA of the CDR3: TGCGCCAGCAGTGGAAGACCGGGACTAGCGACAGATACGCAGTATTTT.